Each of the 29 T cell receptor beta chains below was sequenced from the same sample in a study of post-analysis software for immune sequencing data. The antigens these receptors bind are not known. cDNA libraries for TCR beta contained unique molecular identifiers. MiXCR was run by TCRdb on the PCR reads, yielding one entry per CDR3 protein. The sample records around 200,000 distinct CDR3 sequences, 29% being singletons. Overall study findings and caveats: About 5 TRBV segments occurring more often in patients than controls included TRBV5-6, TRBV5-1 and TRBV20-1.

Sequencing input: blood. These receptors came from a girl under 18 with multiple sclerosis.

CDR3 region: CASSLEVQVTEQFF. The CDR3 nucleotides are TGTGCCAGCAGTTTAGAGGTCCAGGTGACTGAGCAGTTCTTC. This chain links TRBV12-3 or TRBV12-4 with TRBJ2-1; D gene unclear. Trimming removed 1 base from V and 9 bases from J, with 13 bases in between. This CDR3 spans 14 amino acids.

Concerning this clonotype: Possible read error: a much larger clone is one base away. V gene TRBV5-6 combines with J gene TRBJ2-7, with 7 bases that match TRBD1. CDR3 length equals 11 residues. Germline V lookup: CDR1 SGHDT, CDR2 YYEEEE. This CDR3 is CVSHRGGEQYF. In DNA, the CDR3 is TGTGTCAGCCACAGGGGCGGCGAGCAGTACTTC.

The chain is built from TRBV6-6 and TRBJ1-2; D is ambiguous. Trimming took off 8 bases at V and 4 bases at J, with 8 bases between the two ends. This CDR3 comprises 11 residues. The germline V gene encodes CDR1 MNHNY and CDR2 SVGAGI (reference sequence). CDR3 amino acids: CASRRGYGYTF. In DNA, the CDR3 is TGTGCCAGCCGGCGCGGCTATGGCTACACCTTC.

This clonotype was recorded a few times. J is TRBJ2-7 and V is TRBV20-1; D might be TRBD2 (6 bases). CDR1 is DFQATT, CDR2 SNEGSKA, per germline (reference sequence). V dropped 3 bases and J dropped 9 bases, with 12 bases sitting between them. There are 11 residues in the CDR3. CDR3: CSARVRERQYF. The CDR3 DNA reads as TGCAGTGCTAGGGTCCGGGAGAGGCAGTACTTC.

Many counts were recorded for this clonotype. The chain is built from TRBV7-2 and TRBJ2-5; D may be TRBD2 (6 bases). V shed 5 bases and J shed 0 bases, with 16 bases lying between them. The length of the CDR3 is 16 residues. CDR1 and CDR2 from the germline V gene are SGHTA and FQGNSA. The CDR3 is CASSTRAASDQETQYF. CDR3 bases: TGTGCCAGCAGCACTAGGGCAGCTAGCGACCAAGAGACCCAGTACTTC.

This clonotype was detected many times. The chain recombines TRBV28 with TRBJ2-1; 10 positions agree with TRBD2. CDR3 size: 15 residues. Germline CDR1 and CDR2: MDHEN and SYDVKM. J lost 7 bases, V lost 4 bases, and 7 bases had no gene match. The CDR3, as DNA: TGTGCCAGCAGTTATGTCCTAGCGGGAGTGAATGAGCAGTTCTTC. Amino acids: CASSYVLAGVNEQFF. The full variable domain, rest sourced from reference TRBV28 and TRBJ2-1, is DVKVTQSSRYLVKRTGEKVFLECVQDMDHENMFWYRQDPGLGLRLIYFSYDVKMKEKGDIPEGYSVSREKKERFSLILESASTNQTSMYLCASSYVLAGVNEQFFGPGTRLTVL.

This clonotype was recorded at least ten times. The rearrangement uses TRBV7-3 and TRBJ2-1; TRBD2 aligns across 14 bases. J was trimmed by 7 bases and V by 2 bases; bases with no gene match: 7. CDR1 and CDR2 from the germline V gene are SGHTA and FQGTGA. The CDR3 is 17 amino acids. CDR3 bases: TGTGCCAGCAGCTTATCCCTCGGACTAGCGGGGGGTAATGAGCAGTTCTTC. Protein product: CASSLSLGLAGGNEQFF.

This chain connects TRBV18 to TRBJ1-1; no definite D call. The length of the CDR3 is 13 residues. V shed 1 base and J shed 6 bases, with 9 bases lying between them. Per the germline V gene, CDR1 is KGHSH and CDR2 is LQKENI. The CDR3 nucleotides read TGTGCCAGCTCACCACACGCGACGTCTGAAGCTTTCTTT. Translating it yields CASSPHATSEAFF.

This clonotype was picked up many times. J is TRBJ2-7 and V is TRBV11-2, with 7 bases aligning to TRBD1. This CDR3 contains 14 residues. Trimming took 5 bases from V and 3 from J; bases not matched to a gene: 7. The germline V gene encodes CDR1 SGHAT and CDR2 FQNNGV. CDR3 DNA sequence: TGTGCCAGCAGCCCTGGTAGGGGGCTCTACGAGCAGTACTTC. Translating gives CASSPGRGLYEQYF.

CDR3 loop: CAISDPEAKNIQYF. The CDR3 DNA follows: TGTGCCATCAGTGACCCCGAGGCCAAAAACATTCAGTACTTC. The chain carries TRBV10-3 and TRBJ2-4; D remains unclear. Germline CDR1 ENHRY, CDR2 SYGVKD. The CDR3 extends over 14 amino acids. V was trimmed by 3 bases and J by 1 base, leaving 7 bases between them.

This clonotype was picked up many times. The chain couples TRBV29-1 to TRBJ2-1; D not resolved. Germline V CDR1 and CDR2: SQVTM, ANQGSEA. Trimming removed 2 bases from V and 7 bases from J, with 3 bases in between. The CDR3 consists of 10 residues. CDR3 coding DNA: TGCAGCGTTGAACAGAATGAGCAGTTCTTC. It specifies CSVEQNEQFF.

This clonotype was seen many times. This rearrangement joins TRBV11-2 to TRBJ2-5; 7 bases are shared with TRBD2. The trim removed 5 bases at V and 5 bases at J, leaving 5 bases unmatched. The length of the CDR3 is 13 residues. Germline CDR1 reads SGHAT; CDR2 reads FQNNGV. This CDR3 is CASSTSARETQYF. In DNA form, the CDR3 reads TGTGCCAGCAGCACTAGCGCGCGGGAGACCCAGTACTTC.

A note on this clonotype: A much larger clonotype is one base distant, so this may be a read error. The chain combines TRBV12-3 or TRBV12-4 with TRBJ1-1; 7 bases are shared with TRBD1. This CDR3 is built from 15 residues. V gave up 5 bases and J gave up 6 bases; unmatched junction bases: 12. The CDR3 reads CASSATLGTDAEAFF. The CDR3 nucleotides read TGTGCCAGCAGTGCAACATTAGGGACAGACGCTGAAGCTTTCTTT.

This clonotype appeared many times. The chain recombines TRBV29-1 with TRBJ2-1, with TRBD2 identical over 8 bases. This CDR3 is 14 amino acids long. The junction had 6 bases not matched to a gene; V was cut back by 7 bases and J by 1 base. CDR1 and CDR2 from the germline V gene are SQVTM and ANQGSEA. The CDR3 spells CSEGAGGSYNEQFF. The DNA for the CDR3 is TGCAGCGAAGGGGCGGGGGGATCCTACAATGAGCAGTTCTTC.

This clonotype came up a few times. The chain links TRBV4-1 to TRBJ1-1; D gene uncertain. The ends were cut back, 1 base at V and 4 bases at J, with 13 bases in the middle. Germline lookup yields CDR1 MGHRA and CDR2 YSYEKL. The CDR3 totals 15 residues. CDR3 coding DNA: TGCGCCAGCAGCCAAGGCCTCGGCTTGAGCACTGAAGCTTTCTTT. Translating gives CASSQGLGLSTEAFF.

This clonotype came up many times. The chain links TRBV9 to TRBJ2-7; D call uncertain. V was cut by 4 bases and J by 0 bases, with 5 bases left in between. The V gene's germline CDR1 is SGDLS and CDR2 YYNGEE. CDR3 length: 12 amino acids. The CDR3: CASSLSSYEQYF. The CDR3 bases are TGTGCCAGCAGCTTATCCTCCTACGAGCAGTACTTC.

This clonotype was counted many times. This chain connects TRBV12-3 or TRBV12-4 to TRBJ2-6, with 11 nucleotides matching TRBD2. This CDR3 comprises 17 residues. J was trimmed by 0 bases and V by 5 bases; bases with no gene match: 3. Here the CDR3 reads CASSASGGPSGANVLTF. In nucleotides, the CDR3 is TGTGCCAGCAGTGCTAGCGGGGGGCCCTCTGGGGCCAACGTCCTGACTTTC.

The table lists this clonotype with a few counts. The chain uses TRBV4-2 and TRBJ2-7; D uncertain. V shed 4 bases and J shed 3 bases, with 10 bases lying between them. CDR3 length: 13 residues. Germline loops: CDR1 LGHNA, CDR2 YNFKEQ. The CDR3 DNA reads TGTGCCAGCAGCCTCGGGCGACACTACGAGCAGTACTTC. Encoded protein: CASSLGRHYEQYF.

This clonotype was seen a handful of times. The V gene is TRBV6-5, the J gene TRBJ1-5; D possibly corresponds to TRBD1 (5 bases). Trimming stripped 6 bases from V and 3 bases from J, with 18 bases between. The germline V gene encodes CDR1 MNHEY and CDR2 SVGAGI. The CDR3 has 16 amino acids. The CDR3 DNA sequence: TGTGCCAGCAGGGCCTTGGGGGAGGGAAACAATCAGCCCCAGCATTTT. Amino acid sequence: CASRALGEGNNQPQHF.

J is TRBJ2-2 and V is TRBV20-1, with 8 bases aligning to TRBD2. The CDR3 covers 15 residues. Germline CDR1 and CDR2: DFQATT and SNEGSKA (reference sequence). Losses at the gene ends were 2 bases for V and 4 bases for J; bases not matched to a gene: 6. The CDR3 reads CSARLRGDFTGELFF. The CDR3 DNA reads as TGCAGTGCTAGATTGCGGGGGGACTTCACCGGGGAGCTGTTTTTT.

In its sample, this clonotype was seen many times. The chain joins TRBV20-1 to TRBJ1-2, with D perhaps TRBD1 (6 bases). CDR3 size: 15 residues. V was clipped by 1 base and J by 2 bases, with 14 bases between them. Germline V gene lookup returns CDR1 DFQATT and CDR2 SNEGSKA (reference sequence). Written as DNA, the CDR3 is TGCAGTGCTAGAGGGACAGCGGGGGGGAACTATGGCTACACCTTC. Protein: CSARGTAGGNYGYTF.

In the case of this clonotype: A junction boundary mismatches the germline segment, possibly from a read error. This rearrangement joins TRBV10-3 to TRBJ2-5; 7 positions match TRBD1. Per germline, CDR1 ENHRY and CDR2 SYGVKD. The CDR3 has 13 residues. CDR3 protein: CAIRGPKQGTQYF. The CDR3 DNA sequence: TGTGCCATAAGGGGGCCAAAACAAGGGACCCAGTACTTC.

The chain recombines TRBV18 with TRBJ1-1; 12 nucleotides line up with TRBD1. The CDR3 is made up of 17 amino acids. V lost 0 bases and J lost 1; bases outside the gene matches: 3. CDR1 KGHSH and CDR2 LQKENI come from the germline V gene. The CDR3 nucleotides read TGTGCCAGCTCACCACCGGGACAGGGGGCTCCGAACACTGAAGCTTTCTTT. This codes for CASSPPGQGAPNTEAFF.

This clonotype showed up many times. The genes are TRBV4-1 and TRBJ1-2, with D maybe TRBD1 (6 bases). CDR3 size: 16 residues. Germline-derived CDR1 and CDR2 are MGHRA and YSYEKL. Trimming pared 1 base from V and 4 bases from J, leaving 16 bases between. The CDR3 is CASSQGGQPLFYGYTF. Written as DNA, the CDR3 is TGCGCCAGCAGCCAAGGTGGACAGCCACTATTCTATGGCTACACCTTC.

The rearrangement links TRBV12-3 or TRBV12-4 to TRBJ1-1; maybe TRBD1 (5 bases). CDR3 length equals 14 residues. V lost 7 bases, J lost 1 base, and 13 bases lay in between. The CDR3 here is CASTPRGGNTEAFF. The CDR3 nucleotides are TGTGCCAGCACCCCCCGGGGGGGGAACACTGAAGCTTTCTTT.

This clonotype was observed a few times. V is TRBV3-1 and J is TRBJ1-2, with 9 positions matching TRBD1. Germline lookup yields CDR1 LGHDT and CDR2 YNNKEL (reference sequence). V was clipped by 0 bases and J by 1 base; unmatched bases: 3. The CDR3 runs 16 residues. As DNA, the CDR3 is TGTGCCAGCAGCCAAGATAGGGGACAGGGTAACTATGGCTACACCTTC. Its translation: CASSQDRGQGNYGYTF.

This clonotype has at least ten counts. The rearrangement links TRBV14 to TRBJ2-7, with D possibly being TRBD2 (5 bases). The length of the CDR3 is 13 residues. Trimming stripped 1 base from V and 7 bases from J, with 11 bases between. The germline gives CDR1 SGHDN, CDR2 FVKESK. CDR3 protein: CASSQVPSGEQYF. The CDR3 bases are TGTGCCAGCAGCCAAGTTCCTTCGGGAGAGCAGTACTTC.

The chain is built from TRBV20-1 and TRBJ2-1; 11 bases map to TRBD2. V lost 0 bases, J lost 5 bases, and 6 bases stayed unmatched. Germline V gives CDR1 DFQATT, CDR2 SNEGSKA (reference sequence). The length of the CDR3 is 16 residues. The CDR3 DNA reads as TGCAGTGCTAGAGATCCACTAGCGGGAGCGAACAATGAGCAGTTCTTC. Encoded protein: CSARDPLAGANNEQFF.

This clonotype was detected only a few times. The chain combines TRBV12-3 or TRBV12-4 with TRBJ1-2, with D maybe TRBD1 (6 bases). V lost 2 bases and J 7 bases, leaving 20 bases between the germline ends. The length of the CDR3 is 16 residues. The CDR3 sequence: CASSLISGAGVGGYTF. CDR3 bases: TGTGCCAGCAGTTTAATAAGCGGGGCAGGGGTCGGTGGCTACACCTTC.